This TCR beta chain comes out of a study of T cell responses to AZD1222 COVID-19 vaccine. The CDR3 extends over 16 amino acids. Unmatched junction bases numbered 9, after V lost 5 bases and J lost 6 bases. The V gene's germline CDR1 is MNHEY and CDR2 SMNVEV (reference sequence). Generated by immunoSEQ multiplex PCR, the TCRdb table keeps only in-frame clones and is missing some. The profile shows some 130,000 clones, about nine tenths of them singletons. The sample in question was peripheral blood, obtained on day 0 of AZD1222 vaccination. V is TRBV27 and J is TRBJ1-6; 8 bases align to TRBD1. This sequence was found in an adult in good health. The CDR3 loop reads CASSPLTGASNSPLHF. The CDR3, as DNA: TGTGCCAGCAGTCCATTGACAGGGGCGAGTAATTCACCCCTCCACTTT.